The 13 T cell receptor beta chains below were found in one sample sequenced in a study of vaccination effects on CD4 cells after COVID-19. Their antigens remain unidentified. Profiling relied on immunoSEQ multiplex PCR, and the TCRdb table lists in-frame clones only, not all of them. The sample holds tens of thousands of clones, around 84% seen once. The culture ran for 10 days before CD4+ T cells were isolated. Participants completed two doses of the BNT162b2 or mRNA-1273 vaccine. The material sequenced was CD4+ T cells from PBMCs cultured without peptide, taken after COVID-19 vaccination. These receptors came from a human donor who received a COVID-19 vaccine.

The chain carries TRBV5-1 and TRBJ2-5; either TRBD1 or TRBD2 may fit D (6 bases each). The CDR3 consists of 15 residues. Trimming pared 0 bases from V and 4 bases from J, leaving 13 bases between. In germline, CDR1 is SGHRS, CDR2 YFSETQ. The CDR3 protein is CASSLAGAGGETQYF. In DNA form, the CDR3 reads TGCGCCAGCAGCTTGGCGGGGGCTGGGGGAGAGACCCAGTACTTC.

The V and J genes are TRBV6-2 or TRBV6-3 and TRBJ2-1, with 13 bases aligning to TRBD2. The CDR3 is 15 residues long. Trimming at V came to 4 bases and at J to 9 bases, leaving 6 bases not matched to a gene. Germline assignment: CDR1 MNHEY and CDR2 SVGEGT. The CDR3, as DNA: TGTGCCAGCAGTTTAACTAGCGGGGGGGCGTCTGAGCAGTTCTTC. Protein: CASSLTSGGASEQFF.

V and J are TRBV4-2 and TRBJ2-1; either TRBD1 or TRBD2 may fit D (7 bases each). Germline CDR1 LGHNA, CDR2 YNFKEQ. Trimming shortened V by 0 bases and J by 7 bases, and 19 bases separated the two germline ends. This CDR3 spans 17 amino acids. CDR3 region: CASSQEGRGGPSNEQFF. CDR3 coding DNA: TGTGCCAGCAGCCAAGAGGGCAGGGGGGGGCCGAGTAATGAGCAGTTCTTC.

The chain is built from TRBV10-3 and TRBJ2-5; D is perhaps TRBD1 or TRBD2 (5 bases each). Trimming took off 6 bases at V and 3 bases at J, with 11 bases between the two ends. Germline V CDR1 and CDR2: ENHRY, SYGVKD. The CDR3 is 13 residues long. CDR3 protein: CAIRQGREETQYF. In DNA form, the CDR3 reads TGTGCCATCAGGCAGGGACGGGAAGAGACCCAGTACTTC.

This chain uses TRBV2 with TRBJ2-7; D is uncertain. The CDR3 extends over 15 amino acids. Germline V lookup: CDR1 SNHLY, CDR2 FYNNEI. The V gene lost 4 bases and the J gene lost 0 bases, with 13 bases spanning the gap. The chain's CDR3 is CASSVLGLSSYEQYF. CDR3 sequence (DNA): TGTGCCAGCAGTGTTTTAGGTCTTAGCTCCTACGAGCAGTACTTC.

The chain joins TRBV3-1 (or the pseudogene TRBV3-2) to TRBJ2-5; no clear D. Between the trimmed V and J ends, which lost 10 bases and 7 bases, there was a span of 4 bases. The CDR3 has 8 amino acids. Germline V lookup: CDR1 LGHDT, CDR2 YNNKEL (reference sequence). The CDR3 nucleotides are TGTGCCACCGGGACCCAGTACTTC. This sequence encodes CATGTQYF.

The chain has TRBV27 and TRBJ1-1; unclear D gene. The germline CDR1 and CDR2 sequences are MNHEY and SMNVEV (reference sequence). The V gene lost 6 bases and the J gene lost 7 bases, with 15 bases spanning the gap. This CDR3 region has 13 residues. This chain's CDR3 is CASSRPDRFEAFF. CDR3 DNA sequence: TGTGCCAGCAGCAGGCCGGACCGCTTTGAAGCTTTCTTT.

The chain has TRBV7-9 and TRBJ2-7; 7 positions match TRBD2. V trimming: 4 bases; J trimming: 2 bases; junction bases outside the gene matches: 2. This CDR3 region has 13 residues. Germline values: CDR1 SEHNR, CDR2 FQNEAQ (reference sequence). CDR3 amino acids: CASSSGTTYEQYF. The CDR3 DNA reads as TGTGCCAGCAGCTCGGGGACTACCTACGAGCAGTACTTC.

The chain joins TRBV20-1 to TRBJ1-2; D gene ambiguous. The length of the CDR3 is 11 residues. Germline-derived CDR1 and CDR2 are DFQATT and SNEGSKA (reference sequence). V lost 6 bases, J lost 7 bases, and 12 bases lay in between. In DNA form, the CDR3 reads TGCAGTGCCCCGCCGTCTACTGGCTACACCTTC. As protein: CSAPPSTGYTF.

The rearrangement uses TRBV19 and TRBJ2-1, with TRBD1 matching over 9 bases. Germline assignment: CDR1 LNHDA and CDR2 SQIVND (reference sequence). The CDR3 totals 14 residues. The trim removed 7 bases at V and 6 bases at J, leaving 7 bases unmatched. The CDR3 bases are TGTGCCAGTACGTGGACAGGGGAGGGCAATGAGCAGTTCTTC. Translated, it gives CASTWTGEGNEQFF.

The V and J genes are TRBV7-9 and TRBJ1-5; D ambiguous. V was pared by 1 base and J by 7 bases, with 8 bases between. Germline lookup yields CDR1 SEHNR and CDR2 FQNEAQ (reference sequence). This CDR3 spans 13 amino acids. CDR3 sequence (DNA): TGTGCCAGCAGCTTAGGGGTCGGCCAGCCCCAGCATTTT. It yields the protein CASSLGVGQPQHF.

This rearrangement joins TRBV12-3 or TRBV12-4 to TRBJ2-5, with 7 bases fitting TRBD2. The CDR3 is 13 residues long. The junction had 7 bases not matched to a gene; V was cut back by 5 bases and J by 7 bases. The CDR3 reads CASSGEGGRTQYF. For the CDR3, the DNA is TGTGCCAGCAGTGGGGAGGGAGGCAGGACCCAGTACTTC.

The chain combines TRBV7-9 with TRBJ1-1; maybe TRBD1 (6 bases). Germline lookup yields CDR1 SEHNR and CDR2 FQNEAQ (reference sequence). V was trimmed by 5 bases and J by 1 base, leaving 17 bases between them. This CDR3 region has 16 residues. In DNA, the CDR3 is TGTGCCAGCAGCCCCTTATTGACAGGTGGGAACACTGAAGCTTTCTTT. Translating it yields CASSPLLTGGNTEAFF.